This TCR beta chain originates from a study of blood T cell repertoires in COVID-19. Study context: From T cells, B-cell-depleted T cells, or PBMCs came the material, which was cDNA or gDNA.

The CDR3 is made up of 13 amino acids. Per the germline V gene, CDR1 is MNHNY and CDR2 is SVGAGI (reference sequence). Germline trimming cut 9 bases from V and 1 base from J; bases unmatched to any gene: 5. The data were produced by immunoSEQ multiplex PCR, yet TCRdb's version contains in-frame clones alone and is incomplete. Among 180,000 or so clones listed, approximately 85% were seen once. The clonotype was recovered from a woman older than 75 with acute or convalescent COVID-19. Sequenced sample: peripheral blood. This chain uses TRBV6-6 with TRBJ1-1; 7 positions match TRBD1. The CDR3 sequence: CASKGQQNTEAFF. The CDR3 DNA reads as TGTGCCAGTAAGGGACAGCAGAACACTGAAGCTTTCTTT.